The 8 T cell receptor beta chains below all came from one sample that was sequenced in a study of spatial heterogeneity in lung cancer. Findings and caveats of the study: Counts that tracked tumor mutation counts were those of expanded intratumoral alpha and beta TCRs.

Time point noted: sample taken at primary tumor resection. Antigens of these TCRs are unknown. TCRdb passed the 5' RACE reads through MiXCR, listing each CDR3 protein once. This table holds 6,400 or so distinct CDR3 sequences, roughly 6.3% found once. Sequenced material: lung tumor tissue, taken at surgery. Every receptor here comes from a male donor with early-stage non-small cell lung cancer.

This clonotype qualifies as medium-sized. V usage is TRBV18 and J usage is TRBJ2-3; D remains unclear. V was shortened by 6 bases and J by 2 bases, with 12 bases between the two germline ends. Germline CDR1 and CDR2: KGHSH and LQKENI. The CDR3 extends over 14 amino acids. DNA of the CDR3: TGTGCCAGCTCCCGTGGTATACTCACAGATACGCAGTATTTT. It yields the protein CASSRGILTDTQYF.

By its share, this clonotype is medium-sized. V gene TRBV5-1 combines with J gene TRBJ2-5; D is uncertain. Per germline, CDR1 SGHRS and CDR2 YFSETQ. The V and J ends lost 7 bases and 1 base respectively, with 14 bases between them. The CDR3 is 14 residues long. CDR3 loop: CASGPLQLQETQYF. CDR3 coding DNA: TGCGCCAGCGGACCCTTACAGCTCCAAGAGACCCAGTACTTC.

In this sample, this clonotype turned up a few times. The germline gene is not matched at one end of the junction; a read error may be the cause. This chain links TRBV7-6 with TRBJ2-7, with D perhaps being TRBD1 or TRBD2 (6 bases each). CDR1 and CDR2 (germline): SGHVS, FNYEAQ. The CDR3 has 15 residues. For the CDR3, the DNA is TGTGCCGGCAGCCGAACCTCGCCGGGGGCCCACGAGCAGTACTTC. This codes for CAGSRTSPGAHEQYF.

The chain links TRBV29-1 to TRBJ2-7; 10 bases fit TRBD2. Germline V gene sequence: CDR1 SQVTM, CDR2 ANQGSEA. V was clipped by 4 bases and J by 2 bases; unmatched bases: 8. The CDR3 has 15 amino acids. CDR3 protein: CSVARTSGAAYEQYF. CDR3 sequence (DNA): TGCAGCGTTGCGCGTACTAGCGGGGCTGCCTACGAGCAGTACTTC.

The chain uses TRBV7-2 and TRBJ1-2, with a possible D match to TRBD1 (5 bases). The CDR3 consists of 13 residues. Trimming stripped 5 bases from V and 5 bases from J, with 12 bases between. Germline values: CDR1 SGHTA, CDR2 FQGNSA. CDR3 in amino acids: CASSRQYGYGYTF. CDR3 coding DNA: TGTGCCAGCAGCCGACAGTATGGTTATGGCTACACCTTC. Full variable domain (outside the CDR3, taken from reference TRBV7-2 and TRBJ1-2): GAGVSQSPSNKVTEKGKDVELRCDPISGHTALYWYRQSLGQGLEFLIYFQGNSAPDKSGLPSDRFSAERTGGSVSTLTIQRTQQEDSAVYLCASSRQYGYGYTFGSGTRLTVV.

This clonotype is categorized as medium-sized (0.01 to 0.1%). V usage is TRBV6-5 and J usage is TRBJ2-7; TRBD2 might be the D (6 bases). This CDR3 spans 12 amino acids. Trimming took 6 bases from V and 5 from J, leaving 11 bases between them. CDR1 and CDR2 from the germline V gene are MNHEY and SVGAGI. CDR3 nucleotide sequence: TGTGCCAGCAGCGGGGGAGAAAACGAGCAGTACTTC. Residues: CASSGGENEQYF.

This clonotype is labeled as medium-sized. The rearrangement joins TRBV9 to TRBJ2-1, with 7 bases identical to TRBD2. Germline CDR1 SGDLS, CDR2 YYNGEE. The CDR3 has 16 amino acids. V lost 4 bases and J lost 3; bases outside the gene matches: 10. The DNA of the CDR3 is TGTGCCAGCAGCCCGAGGCTAGCGGAGGTCTACAATGAGCAGTTCTTC. Translated, it gives CASSPRLAEVYNEQFF. Complete variable domain (other parts from reference TRBV9 and TRBJ2-1): DSGVTQTPKHLITATGQRVTLRCSPRSGDLSVYWYQQSLDQGLQFLIQYYNGEERAKGNILERFSAQQFPDLHSELNLSSLELGDSALYFCASSPRLAEVYNEQFFGPGTRLTVL.

This clonotype showed up many times. V is TRBV5-1 and J is TRBJ2-1, with TRBD2 identical over 8 bases. The CDR3 extends over 15 amino acids. Germline values: CDR1 SGHRS, CDR2 YFSETQ. V shed 4 bases and J 5 bases; nucleotides not matched to a gene: 8. The CDR3 sequence: CASSVGIAGNNEQFF. The CDR3 DNA reads as TGCGCCAGCAGCGTGGGTATAGCGGGGAACAATGAGCAGTTCTTC.